This TCR beta chain was documented in a study of shared clonotypes between healthy human individuals. This clone appeared a single time. Several immunoSEQ plates held equal portions of the genomic DNA taken from each subset. The quantity of DNA used in unsorted PBMC replicate PCRs was around 300 ng, corresponding to about 30,000 T cell genomes. As processed by the authors: Sequence data from immunoSEQ were junction-only and lacked quality scores; consequently, filtering differed. Using immunoSEQ multiplex PCR, the repertoire was profiled, and TCRdb retains in-frame clones only, with some absent. V and J calls plus clone size are reproduced from that table; the DNA served to infer D and trimming. The table shows some 480,000 clones, with about 80% occurring only once. Trimming stripped 4 bases from V and 8 bases from J, with 15 bases between. The CDR3 runs 14 residues. Germline V gives CDR1 SEHNR, CDR2 FQNEAQ (reference sequence).

Recent vaccinations or acute infections were absent in the healthy HIV-negative adult donors. This TCR derives from a woman between 40 and 50 years old in good health. Some clones in this sample may be carry-over from other donors' samples. Sequencing used PBMCs. The J gene is TRBJ2-1, the V gene TRBV7-9; D is uncertain. CDR3 sequence reads: CASSSPPVRYEQFF. The CDR3 region has the DNA TGTGCCAGCAGCTCCCCCCCGGTCCGGTATGAGCAGTTCTTC.